Following are 12 T cell receptor beta chains from one sample sequenced in a study of blood T cell repertoires in COVID-19. The data were produced by immunoSEQ multiplex PCR, yet TCRdb's version contains in-frame clones alone and is incomplete. Among 380,000 or so clones listed, 88% were seen once. The sample comprised PBMCs or T cells enriched from blood (not recorded which). The receptors were gathered from a woman between 40 and 55 years old with acute COVID-19.

Written as DNA, the CDR3 is TGTGCCAGTCTGTCCCCGGGGGGCGACGAGCAGTACTTC. This codes for CASLSPGGDEQYF. This chain uses TRBV19 with TRBJ2-7, with a weak D call TRBD2 (7 bases). This CDR3 is 13 amino acids long. Germline-derived CDR1 and CDR2 are LNHDA and SQIVND (reference sequence). Trimming stripped 8 bases from V and 5 bases from J, with 16 bases between.

The chain is built from TRBV7-8 and TRBJ2-5; 11 bases line up with TRBD2. Trimming at V came to 6 bases and at J to 1 base, leaving 7 bases not matched to a gene. Germline CDR1 and CDR2: SGHVS and FQNEAQ. The CDR3 runs to 16 residues. The CDR3 coding sequence is TGTGCCAGCAGACCCTATAGCGGGGGGGCCCAAGAGACCCAGTACTTC. It specifies CASRPYSGGAQETQYF.

The chain carries TRBV7-9 and TRBJ1-3; maybe TRBD1 (5 bases). The CDR3 has 16 amino acids. V gave up 1 base and J gave up 0 bases, with 10 bases separating them. CDR1 is SEHNR and CDR2 is FQNEAQ in the germline V gene (reference sequence). Here the CDR3 DNA reads TGTGCCAGCAGCTTAGGCCTGGGGCCCTCTGGAAACACCATATATTTT. Protein product: CASSLGLGPSGNTIYF.

The chain joins TRBV9 to TRBJ2-1; 10 nucleotides line up with TRBD2. This CDR3 region has 13 residues. Per the germline V gene, CDR1 is SGDLS and CDR2 is YYNGEE. J gave up 9 bases and V 1 base, and 1 base lay outside the gene matches. The CDR3 sequence is CASSVTSGTEQFF. CDR3 sequence (DNA): TGTGCCAGCAGCGTAACTAGCGGGACTGAGCAGTTCTTC. The entire variable domain, with the rest obtained from reference TRBV9 and TRBJ2-1, is as follows: DSGVTQTPKHLITATGQRVTLRCSPRSGDLSVYWYQQSLDQGLQFLIQYYNGEERAKGNILERFSAQQFPDLHSELNLSSLELGDSALYFCASSVTSGTEQFFGPGTRLTVL.

V gene TRBV11-2 combines with J gene TRBJ1-2; 10 bases agree with TRBD1. The CDR3 has 15 amino acids. Looked up from germline, CDR1 is SGHAT and CDR2 is FQNNGV. The ends lost 5 bases at V and 4 bases at J; junction bases unmatched: 7. The CDR3 here is CASSLQGDRGYGYTF. The CDR3, as DNA: TGTGCCAGCAGCCTACAGGGGGACAGGGGCTATGGCTACACCTTC.

The V gene is TRBV18, the J gene TRBJ1-5; TRBD1 matches at 7 bases. V shed 5 bases, J shed 0 bases, and the junction held 4 bases outside the gene matches. This CDR3 region has 15 residues. The V gene's germline CDR1 is KGHSH and CDR2 LQKENI. The CDR3 loop reads CASSGTVYSNQPQHF. The CDR3 DNA is TGTGCCAGCTCAGGGACAGTCTATAGCAATCAGCCCCAGCATTTT.

This clone came up a few times. This chain joins TRBV3-1 (or the pseudogene TRBV3-2) and TRBJ1-1; D unresolved. Trimming cost V 2 bases and J 9 bases, with 10 bases left between them. This CDR3 has 12 amino acids. Germline CDR1 and CDR2: LGHDT and YNNKEL (reference sequence). The DNA of the CDR3 is TGTGCCAGCAGCCAAAGAGGGCACCAAGCTTTCTTT. This codes for CASSQRGHQAFF.

The count of this clone is one. V gene TRBV12-3 or TRBV12-4 combines with J gene TRBJ1-1; no reliable D call. The CDR3 runs 13 residues. V was trimmed by 5 bases and J by 2 bases, leaving 9 bases between them. The CDR3 sequence is CASSTRHNTEAFF. CDR3 coding DNA: TGTGCCAGCAGTACTCGACATAACACTGAAGCTTTCTTT.

The chain couples TRBV3-1 (or the pseudogene TRBV3-2) to TRBJ1-2; tentative D call: TRBD1 (6 bases). The CDR3 loop spans 14 amino acids. V dropped 6 bases and J dropped 3 bases, with 14 bases sitting between them. In germline, CDR1 is LGHDT, CDR2 YNNKEL (reference sequence). The chain's CDR3 is CASRYTGSDYGYTF. CDR3 bases: TGTGCCAGCAGATATACAGGGTCGGACTATGGCTACACCTTC.

The gene calls are TRBV18 and TRBJ1-2; maybe TRBD1 (6 bases). The CDR3 consists of 14 residues. Between the trimmed V and J ends, which lost 0 bases and 5 bases, there was a span of 10 bases. Germline CDR1 and CDR2: KGHSH and LQKENI. The CDR3 DNA reads TGTGCCAGCTCACCACCGACAGGCCTTTATGGCTACACCTTC. It codes for CASSPPTGLYGYTF.

This clone came up a few times. The chain has TRBV5-1 and TRBJ2-1; D is unclear. Germline V gene sequence: CDR1 SGHRS, CDR2 YFSETQ. V gave up 0 bases and J gave up 8 bases, with 9 bases separating them. This CDR3 spans 13 amino acids. The CDR3 coding sequence is TGCGCCAGCAGCTTGGCTCCTTTCGATGAGCAGTTCTTC. Translated: CASSLAPFDEQFF.

This chain links TRBV7-9 with TRBJ2-7; tentatively, D is TRBD2 (6 bases). The germline CDR1 and CDR2 sequences are SEHNR and FQNEAQ (reference sequence). Trimming removed 2 bases from V and 6 bases from J, with 11 bases in between. The CDR3 length is 13 residues. CDR3: CASSLFRGSEQYF. The CDR3 DNA sequence: TGTGCCAGCAGCTTATTTCGGGGGTCCGAGCAGTACTTC.